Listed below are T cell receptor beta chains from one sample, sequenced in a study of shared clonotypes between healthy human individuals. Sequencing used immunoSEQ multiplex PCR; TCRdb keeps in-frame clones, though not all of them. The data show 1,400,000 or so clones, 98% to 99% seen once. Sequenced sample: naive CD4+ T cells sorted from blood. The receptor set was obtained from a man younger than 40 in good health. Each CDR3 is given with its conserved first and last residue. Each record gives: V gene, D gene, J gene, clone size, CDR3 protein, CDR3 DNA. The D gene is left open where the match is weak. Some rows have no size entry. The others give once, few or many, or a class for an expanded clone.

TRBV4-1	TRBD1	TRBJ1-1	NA	CASSQGRGRTEAFF	TGCGCCAGCAGCCAGGGAAGGGGGCGTACTGAAGCTTTCTTT
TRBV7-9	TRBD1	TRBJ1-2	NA	CASSSVTGSGGYTF	TGTGCCAGCAGCTCGGTGACAGGGAGTGGTGGCTACACCTTC
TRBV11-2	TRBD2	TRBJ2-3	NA	CASSLRVTSGSTDTQYF	TGTGCCAGCAGCTTAAGGGTCACTAGCGGGAGCACAGATACGCAGTATTTT
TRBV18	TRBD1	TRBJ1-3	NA	CASSPIGDSPSGNTIYF	TGTGCCAGCTCACCAATCGGGGACAGTCCCTCTGGAAACACCATATATTTT
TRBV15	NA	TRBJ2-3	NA	CATSRDLTDTQYF	TGTGCCACCAGCAGAGACCTGACAGATACGCAGTATTTT
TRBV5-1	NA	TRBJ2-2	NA	CASSRITTGELFF	TGCGCCAGCAGCAGGATTACCACCGGGGAGCTGTTTTTT
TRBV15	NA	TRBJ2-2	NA	CATSRDRASANTGELFF	TGTGCCACCAGCAGAGATCGGGCCTCCGCGAACACCGGGGAGCTGTTTTTT
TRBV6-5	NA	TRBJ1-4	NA	CASSPRTPLNEKLFF	TGTGCCAGCAGTCCCCGGACTCCTCTCAATGAAAAACTGTTTTTT
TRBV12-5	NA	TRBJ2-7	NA	CASANTGIFMSPVHEQYF	TGTGCTAGCGCTAACACAGGTATATTTATGAGTCCGGTCCACGAGCAGTACTTC
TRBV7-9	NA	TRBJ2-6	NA	CASSKGFSGANVLTF	TGTGCCAGCAGCAAGGGGTTTTCTGGGGCCAACGTCCTGACTTTC
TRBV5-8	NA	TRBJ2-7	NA	CASSPPGGGLEQYF	TGTGCCAGCAGCCCCCCGGGAGGGGGCCTCGAGCAGTACTTC
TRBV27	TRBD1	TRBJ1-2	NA	CASGLIQGAQGYTF	TGTGCCAGCGGCCTAATACAGGGGGCGCAGGGCTACACCTTC
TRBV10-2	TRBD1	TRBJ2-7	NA	CASSIGQGAPYEQYF	TGCGCCAGCAGTATCGGGCAGGGGGCGCCCTACGAGCAGTACTTC
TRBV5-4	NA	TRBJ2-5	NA	CASSKILGGQETQYF	TGTGCCAGCAGCAAAATCTTGGGGGGACAAGAGACCCAGTACTTC
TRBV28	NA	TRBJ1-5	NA	CASSFPAGRPQHF	TGTGCCAGCAGTTTCCCGGCGGGCCGGCCCCAGCATTTT
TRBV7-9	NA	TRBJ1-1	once	CASTLYLNTEAFF	TGTGCCAGCACCTTGTACTTGAACACTGAAGCTTTCTTT
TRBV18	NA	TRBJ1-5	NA	CASSPGADNQPQHF	TGTGCCAGCTCACCTGGGGCGGACAATCAGCCCCAGCATTTT
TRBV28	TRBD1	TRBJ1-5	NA	CASSLPTGQGGNQPQHF	TGTGCCAGCAGTTTACCCACGGGACAGGGTGGGAATCAGCCCCAGCATTTT
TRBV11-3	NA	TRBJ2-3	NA	CASSPEGTSTDTQYF	TGTGCCAGCAGCCCCGAAGGGACTAGCACAGATACGCAGTATTTT
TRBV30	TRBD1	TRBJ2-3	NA	CAWIRTGTGYTDTQYF	TGTGCCTGGATACGTACGGGGACAGGGTACACAGATACGCAGTATTTT
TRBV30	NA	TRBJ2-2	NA	CAINTGHINTGELFF	TGTGCCATTAACACGGGACACATAAACACCGGGGAGCTGTTTTTT
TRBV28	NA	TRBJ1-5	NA	CASSFPGQGQPQHF	TGTGCCAGCAGCTTCCCGGGACAAGGTCAGCCCCAGCATTTT
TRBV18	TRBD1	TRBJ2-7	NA	CASSPGQRTYEQYF	TGTGCCAGCTCACCGGGACAGAGGACATACGAGCAGTACTTC
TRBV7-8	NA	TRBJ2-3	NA	CAGGLEGADTQYF	TGTGCTGGGGGACTCGAGGGGGCAGATACGCAGTATTTT